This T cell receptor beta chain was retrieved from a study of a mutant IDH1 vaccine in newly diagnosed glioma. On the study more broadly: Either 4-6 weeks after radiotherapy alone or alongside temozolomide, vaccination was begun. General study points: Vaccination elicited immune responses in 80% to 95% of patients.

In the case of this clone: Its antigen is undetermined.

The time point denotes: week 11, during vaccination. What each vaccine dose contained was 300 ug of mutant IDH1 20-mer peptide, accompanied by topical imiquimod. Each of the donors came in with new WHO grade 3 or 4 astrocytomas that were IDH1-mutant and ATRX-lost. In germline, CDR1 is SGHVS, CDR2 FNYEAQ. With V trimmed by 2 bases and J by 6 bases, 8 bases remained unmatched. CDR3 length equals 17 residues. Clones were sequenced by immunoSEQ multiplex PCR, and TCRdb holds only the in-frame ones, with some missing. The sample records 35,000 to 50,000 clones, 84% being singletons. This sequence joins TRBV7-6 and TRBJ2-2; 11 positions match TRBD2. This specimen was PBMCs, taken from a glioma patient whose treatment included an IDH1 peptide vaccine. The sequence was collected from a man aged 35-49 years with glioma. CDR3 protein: CASSLRWLAGGPGELFF. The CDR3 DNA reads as TGTGCCAGCAGCTTAAGGTGGCTAGCGGGAGGCCCCGGGGAGCTGTTTTTT.